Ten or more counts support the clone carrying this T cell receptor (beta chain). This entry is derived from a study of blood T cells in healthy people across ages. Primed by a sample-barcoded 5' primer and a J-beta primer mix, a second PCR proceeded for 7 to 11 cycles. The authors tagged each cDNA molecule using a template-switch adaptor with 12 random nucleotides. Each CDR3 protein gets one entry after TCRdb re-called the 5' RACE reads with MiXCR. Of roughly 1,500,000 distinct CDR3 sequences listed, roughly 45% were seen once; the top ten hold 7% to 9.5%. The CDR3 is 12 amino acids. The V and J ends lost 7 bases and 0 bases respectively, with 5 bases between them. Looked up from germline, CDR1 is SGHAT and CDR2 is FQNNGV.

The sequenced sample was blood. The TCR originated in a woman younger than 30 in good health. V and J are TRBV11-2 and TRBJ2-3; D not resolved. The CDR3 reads CASTTSTDTQYF. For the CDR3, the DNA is TGTGCCAGCACCACTAGCACAGATACGCAGTATTTT. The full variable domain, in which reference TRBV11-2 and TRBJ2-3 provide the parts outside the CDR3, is EAGVAQSPRYKIIEKRQSVAFWCNPISGHATLYWYQQILGQGPKLLIQFQNNGVVDDSQLPKDRFSAERLKGVDSTLKIQPAKLEDSAVYLCASTTSTDTQYFGPGTRLTVL.